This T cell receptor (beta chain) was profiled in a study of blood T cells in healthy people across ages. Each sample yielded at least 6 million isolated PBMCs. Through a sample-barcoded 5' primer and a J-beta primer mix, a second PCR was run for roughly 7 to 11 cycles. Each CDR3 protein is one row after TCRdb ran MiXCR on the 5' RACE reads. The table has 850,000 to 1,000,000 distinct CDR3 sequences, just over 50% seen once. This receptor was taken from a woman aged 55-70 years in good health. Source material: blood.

The CDR3 spells CASSVGGNQETQYF. In DNA, the CDR3 is TGTGCCAGCAGCGTAGGTGGGAATCAAGAGACCCAGTACTTC. The chain has TRBV9 and TRBJ2-5; D gene ambiguous. Germline loops: CDR1 SGDLS, CDR2 YYNGEE. Trimming shortened V by 0 bases and J by 2 bases, and 8 bases separated the two germline ends. CDR3 length: 14 amino acids.